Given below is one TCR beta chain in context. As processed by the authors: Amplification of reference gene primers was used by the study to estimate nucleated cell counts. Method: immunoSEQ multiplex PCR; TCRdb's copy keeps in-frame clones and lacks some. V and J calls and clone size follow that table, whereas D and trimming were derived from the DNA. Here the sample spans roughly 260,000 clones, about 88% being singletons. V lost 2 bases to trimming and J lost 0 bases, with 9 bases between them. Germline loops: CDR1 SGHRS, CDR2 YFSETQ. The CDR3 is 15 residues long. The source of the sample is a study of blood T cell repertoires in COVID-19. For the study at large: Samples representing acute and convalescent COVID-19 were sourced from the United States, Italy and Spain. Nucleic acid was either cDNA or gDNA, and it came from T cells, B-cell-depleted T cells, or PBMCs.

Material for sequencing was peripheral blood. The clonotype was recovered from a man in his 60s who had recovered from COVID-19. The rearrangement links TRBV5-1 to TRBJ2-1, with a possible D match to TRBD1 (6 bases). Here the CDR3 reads CASSFMTGSYNEQFF. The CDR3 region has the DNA TGCGCCAGCAGCTTCATGACAGGCTCCTACAATGAGCAGTTCTTC. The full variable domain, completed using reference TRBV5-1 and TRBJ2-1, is KAGVTQTPRYLIKTRGQQVTLSCSPISGHRSVSWYQQTPGQGLQFLFEYFSETQRNKGNFPGRFSGRQFSNSRSEMNVSTLELGDSALYLCASSFMTGSYNEQFFGPGTRLTVL.